The 6 T cell receptor beta chains in this list originate from one sample, sequenced in a study of OX40 agonist ivuxolimab in advanced cancers. Assay used: immunoSEQ multiplex PCR; TCRdb lists only in-frame clones, some missing. This repertoire shows fewer than 55,000 clones, 75% to 90% found once; its top ten account for under 13%. Sample: CD4+ or CD8+ T cells sorted from blood, taken in a trial of the OX40 agonist ivuxolimab. The receptors stem from an adult with an advanced solid tumor such as melanoma, head and neck, liver or kidney cancer.

The count of this clone is one. The rearrangement joins TRBV11-3 to TRBJ2-1, with D possibly being TRBD1 (5 bases). The CDR3 length is 13 residues. Germline CDR1 SGHNT, CDR2 YENEEA. The V end was cut by 5 bases, the J end by 3 bases, with 8 bases between. The CDR3: CASSTDIYNEQFF. The CDR3 nucleotides are TGTGCCAGCAGCACGGACATCTACAATGAGCAGTTCTTC.

The rearrangement links TRBV7-2 to TRBJ1-2; D is undetermined. Looked up from germline, CDR1 is SGHTA and CDR2 is FQGNSA. Trimming pared 5 bases from V and 1 base from J, leaving 14 bases between. The CDR3 covers 15 residues. The CDR3 DNA is TGTGCCAGCAGCCTAGGGAGGGCTGGTAACTATGGCTACACCTTC. This translates into CASSLGRAGNYGYTF.

The CDR3 DNA follows: TGTGCCAGCAGCCAAGGTCACAGGTTCTCTGGAAACACCATATATTTT. This encodes CASSQGHRFSGNTIYF. The chain is built from TRBV5-4 and TRBJ1-3; perhaps TRBD1 as D (5 bases). CDR1 SGHNT and CDR2 YYREEE come from the germline V gene (reference sequence). The CDR3 covers 16 residues. V lost 4 bases, J lost 0 bases, and 14 bases lay in between. Variable domain in full (rest from reference TRBV5-4 and TRBJ1-3): ETGVTQSPTHLIKTRGQQVTLRCSSQSGHNTVSWYQQALGQGPQFIFQYYREEENGRGNFPPRFSGLQFPNYSSELNVNALELDDSALYLCASSQGHRFSGNTIYFGEGSWLTVV.

This clone was found a few times. The gene calls are TRBV30 and TRBJ1-5, with D hard to call. The CDR3 is made up of 14 amino acids. V was trimmed by 0 bases and J by 1 base, leaving 7 bases between them. Germline CDR1 and CDR2: GTSNPN and SVGIG (reference sequence). The CDR3 reads CAWSVDGSNQPQHF. The CDR3 region has the DNA TGTGCCTGGAGTGTAGACGGGAGCAATCAGCCCCAGCATTTT.

This clone was recorded once. The rearrangement uses TRBV6-6 and TRBJ2-5; TRBD2 is a possible D gene (6 bases). CDR1 is MNHNY and CDR2 is SVGAGI in the germline V gene (reference sequence). V shed 6 bases and J shed 5 bases, with 19 bases lying between them. The CDR3 loop spans 15 amino acids. The CDR3 protein is CASRYLEGFGETQYF. The CDR3 nucleotides are TGTGCCAGCAGGTACCTGGAGGGCTTTGGGGAGACCCAGTACTTC.

Here the CDR3 reads CASSPGGESTDTQYF. CDR3 DNA: TGTGCCAGCAGTCCCGGGGGGGAGAGTACAGATACGCAGTATTTT. The V call is TRBV28, the J call TRBJ2-3; 8 bases line up with TRBD2. Germline-derived CDR1 and CDR2 are MDHEN and SYDVKM. The V and J ends lost 5 bases and 3 bases, in that order; junction bases with no gene match: 7. The CDR3 runs 15 residues.